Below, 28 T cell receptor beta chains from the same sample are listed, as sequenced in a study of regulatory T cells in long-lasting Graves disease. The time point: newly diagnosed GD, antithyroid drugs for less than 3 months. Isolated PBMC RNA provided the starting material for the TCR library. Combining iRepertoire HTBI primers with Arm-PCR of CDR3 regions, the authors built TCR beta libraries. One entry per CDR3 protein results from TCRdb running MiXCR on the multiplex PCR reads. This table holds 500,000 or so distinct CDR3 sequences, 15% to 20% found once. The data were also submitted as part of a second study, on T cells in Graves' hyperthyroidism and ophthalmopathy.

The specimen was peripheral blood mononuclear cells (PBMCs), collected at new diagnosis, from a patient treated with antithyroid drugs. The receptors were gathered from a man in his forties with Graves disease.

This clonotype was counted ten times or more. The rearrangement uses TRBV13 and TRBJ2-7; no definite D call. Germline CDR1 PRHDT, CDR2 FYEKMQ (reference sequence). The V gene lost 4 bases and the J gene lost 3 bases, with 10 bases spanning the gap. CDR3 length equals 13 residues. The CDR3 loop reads CASSSLDGYEQYF. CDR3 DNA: TGTGCCAGCAGCTCTCTCGACGGCTACGAGCAGTACTTC.

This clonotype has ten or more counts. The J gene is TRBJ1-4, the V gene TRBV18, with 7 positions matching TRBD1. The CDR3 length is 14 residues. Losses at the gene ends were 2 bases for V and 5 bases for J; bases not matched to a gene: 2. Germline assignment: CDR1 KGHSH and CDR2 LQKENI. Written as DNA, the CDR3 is TGTGCCAGCTCACCAGGACAGGCAAATGAAAAACTGTTTTTT. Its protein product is CASSPGQANEKLFF.

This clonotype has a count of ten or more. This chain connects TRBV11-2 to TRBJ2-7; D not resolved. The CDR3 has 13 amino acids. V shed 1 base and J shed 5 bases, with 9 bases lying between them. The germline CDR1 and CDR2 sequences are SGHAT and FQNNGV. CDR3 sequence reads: CASSLGLANEQYF. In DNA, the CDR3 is TGTGCCAGCAGCTTAGGATTAGCAAACGAGCAGTACTTC.

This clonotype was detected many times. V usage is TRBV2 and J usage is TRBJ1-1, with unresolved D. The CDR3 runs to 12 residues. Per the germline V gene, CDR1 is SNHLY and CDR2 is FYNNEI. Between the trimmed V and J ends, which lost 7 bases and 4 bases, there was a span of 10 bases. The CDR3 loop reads CASTRTSTEAFF. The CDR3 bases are TGTGCCAGCACCCGGACCAGCACTGAAGCTTTCTTT.

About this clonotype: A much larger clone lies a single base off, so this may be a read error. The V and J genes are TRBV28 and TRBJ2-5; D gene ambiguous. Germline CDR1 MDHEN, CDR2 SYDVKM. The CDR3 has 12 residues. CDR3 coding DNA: TGTGCCAGCAGTTCCTCCGAGGAGACCCGGTACTTC. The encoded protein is CASSSSEETRYF. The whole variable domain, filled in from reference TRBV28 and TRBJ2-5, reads DVKVTQSSRYLVKRTGEKVFLECVQDMDHENMFWYRQDPGLGLRLIYFSYDVKMKEKGDIPEGYSVSREKKERFSLILESASTNQTSMYLCASSSSEETRYFGPGTRLLVL.

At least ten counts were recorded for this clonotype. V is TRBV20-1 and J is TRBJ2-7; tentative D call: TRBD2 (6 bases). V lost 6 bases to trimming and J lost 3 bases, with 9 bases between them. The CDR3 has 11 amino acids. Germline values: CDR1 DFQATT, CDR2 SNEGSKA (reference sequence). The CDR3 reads CSAGDFYEQYF. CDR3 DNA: TGCAGTGCGGGGGACTTCTACGAGCAGTACTTC.

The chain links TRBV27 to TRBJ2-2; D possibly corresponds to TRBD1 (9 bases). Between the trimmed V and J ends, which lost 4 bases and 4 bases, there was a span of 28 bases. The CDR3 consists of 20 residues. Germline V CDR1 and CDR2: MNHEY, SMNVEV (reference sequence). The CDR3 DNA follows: TGTGCCAGCAGTTCCCTCACTCGGGGGCGGGGGGACAGGGTCACCGGGGAGCTGTTTTTT. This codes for CASSSLTRGRGDRVTGELFF.

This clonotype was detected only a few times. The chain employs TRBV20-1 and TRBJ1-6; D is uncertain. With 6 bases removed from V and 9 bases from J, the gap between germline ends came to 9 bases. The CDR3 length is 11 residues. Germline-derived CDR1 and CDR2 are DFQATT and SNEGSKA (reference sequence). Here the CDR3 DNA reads TGCAGTGCGGGCAGATCTTCACCCCTCCACTTT. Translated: CSAGRSSPLHF.

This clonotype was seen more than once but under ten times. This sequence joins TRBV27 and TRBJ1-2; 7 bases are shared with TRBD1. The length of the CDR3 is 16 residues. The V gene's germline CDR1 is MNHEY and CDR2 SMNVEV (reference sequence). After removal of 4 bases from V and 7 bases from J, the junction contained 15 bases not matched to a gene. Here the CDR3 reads CASSSLQNRGLSGYTF. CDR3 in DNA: TGTGCCAGCAGTTCCCTACAAAACAGGGGTCTGAGTGGCTACACCTTC.

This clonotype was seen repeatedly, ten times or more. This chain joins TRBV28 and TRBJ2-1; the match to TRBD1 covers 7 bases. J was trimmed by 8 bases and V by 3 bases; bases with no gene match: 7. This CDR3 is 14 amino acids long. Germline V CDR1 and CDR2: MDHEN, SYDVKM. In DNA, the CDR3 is TGTGCCAGCAGTTTGTTAGGGGGCCGGGATGAGCAGTTCTTC. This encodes CASSLLGGRDEQFF.

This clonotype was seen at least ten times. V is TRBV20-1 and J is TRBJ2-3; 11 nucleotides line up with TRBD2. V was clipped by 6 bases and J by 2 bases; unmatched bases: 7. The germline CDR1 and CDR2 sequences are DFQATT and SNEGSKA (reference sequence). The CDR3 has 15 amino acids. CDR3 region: CSALPGLAVTDTQYF. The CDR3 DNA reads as TGCAGTGCCTTACCGGGACTAGCGGTCACAGATACGCAGTATTTT.

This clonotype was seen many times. For the CDR3, the DNA is TGTGCCAGCAGCCGAAGAACGGGAGCGGGCACCGGGGAGCTGTTTTTT. Protein product: CASSRRTGAGTGELFF. The chain combines TRBV7-2 with TRBJ2-2, with D possibly matching TRBD2 (6 bases). V lost 5 bases to trimming and J lost 4 bases, with 17 bases between them. The germline gives CDR1 SGHTA, CDR2 FQGNSA. The CDR3 covers 16 residues.

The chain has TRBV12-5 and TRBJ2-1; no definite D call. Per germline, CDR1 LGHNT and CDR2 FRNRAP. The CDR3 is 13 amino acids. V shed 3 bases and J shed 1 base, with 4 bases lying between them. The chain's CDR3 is CASGFQSYNEQFF. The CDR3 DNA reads TGTGCTAGTGGTTTCCAGTCCTACAATGAGCAGTTCTTC.

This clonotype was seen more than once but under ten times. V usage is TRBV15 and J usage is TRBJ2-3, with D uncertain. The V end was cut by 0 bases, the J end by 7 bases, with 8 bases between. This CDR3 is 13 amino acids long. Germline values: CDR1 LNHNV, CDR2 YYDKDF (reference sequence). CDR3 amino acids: CATSREGGNTQYF. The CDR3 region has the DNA TGTGCCACCAGCAGAGAAGGTGGGAATACGCAGTATTTT.

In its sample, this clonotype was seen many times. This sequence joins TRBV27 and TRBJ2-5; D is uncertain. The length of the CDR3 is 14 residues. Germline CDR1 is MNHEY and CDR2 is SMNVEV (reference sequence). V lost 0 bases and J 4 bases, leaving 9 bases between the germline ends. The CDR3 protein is CASSLSGSAETQYF. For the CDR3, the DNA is TGTGCCAGCAGTTTATCTGGCTCTGCAGAGACCCAGTACTTC.

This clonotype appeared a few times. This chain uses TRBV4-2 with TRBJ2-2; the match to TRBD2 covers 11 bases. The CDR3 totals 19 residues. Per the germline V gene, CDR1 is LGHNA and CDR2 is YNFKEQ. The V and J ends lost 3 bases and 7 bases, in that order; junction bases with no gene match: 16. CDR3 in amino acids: CASSHNIGRLAGYGGELFF. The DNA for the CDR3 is TGTGCCAGCAGCCATAATATCGGGAGACTAGCGGGATATGGCGGGGAGCTGTTTTTT.

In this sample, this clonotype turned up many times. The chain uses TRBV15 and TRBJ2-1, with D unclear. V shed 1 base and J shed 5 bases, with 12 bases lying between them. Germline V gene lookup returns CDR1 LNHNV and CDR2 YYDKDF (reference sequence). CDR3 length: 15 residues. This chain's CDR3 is CATSRARAGNNEQFF. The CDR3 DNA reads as TGTGCCACCAGCAGAGCAAGGGCCGGAAACAATGAGCAGTTCTTC.

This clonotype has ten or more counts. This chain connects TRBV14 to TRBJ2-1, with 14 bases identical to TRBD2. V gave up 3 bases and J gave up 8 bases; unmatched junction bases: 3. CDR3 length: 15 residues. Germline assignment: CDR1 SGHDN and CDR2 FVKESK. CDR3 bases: TGTGCCAGCAGCCACCTGACTAGCGGGAGGGATGAGCAGTTCTTC. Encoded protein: CASSHLTSGRDEQFF.

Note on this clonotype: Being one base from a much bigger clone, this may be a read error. CDR3 sequence: CASTIPLGCGSYNEQFF. For the CDR3, the DNA is TGTGCCAGCACCATCCCGTTGGGGTGTGGCTCCTACAATGAGCAGTTCTTC. The chain is built from TRBV28 and TRBJ2-1; D gene ambiguous. The V and J ends lost 7 bases and 0 bases respectively, with 19 bases between them. CDR1 is MDHEN and CDR2 is SYDVKM in the germline V gene. The CDR3 is 17 residues long.

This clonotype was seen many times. This CDR3 reads CASMGQGEFYGYTF. The CDR3 DNA sequence: TGTGCCAGCATGGGACAGGGAGAGTTCTATGGCTACACCTTC. The chain carries TRBV28 and TRBJ1-2, with 9 bases fitting TRBD1. V dropped 7 bases and J dropped 4; count of bases not matched to a gene: 7. Per germline, CDR1 MDHEN and CDR2 SYDVKM. The CDR3 runs to 14 residues.

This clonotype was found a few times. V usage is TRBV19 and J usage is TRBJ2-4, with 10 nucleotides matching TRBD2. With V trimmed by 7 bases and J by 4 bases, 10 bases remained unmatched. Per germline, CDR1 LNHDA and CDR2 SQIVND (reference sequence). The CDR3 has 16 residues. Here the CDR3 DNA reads TGTGCCAGTACGAAGCTAGCGGGAGCGGGGAAAAACATTCAGTACTTC. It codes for CASTKLAGAGKNIQYF.

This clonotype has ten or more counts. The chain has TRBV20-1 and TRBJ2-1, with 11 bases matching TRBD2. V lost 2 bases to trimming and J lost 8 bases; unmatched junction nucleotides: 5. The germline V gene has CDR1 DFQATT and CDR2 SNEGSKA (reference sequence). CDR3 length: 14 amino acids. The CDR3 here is CSARPTSGSYEQFF. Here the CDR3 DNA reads TGCAGTGCTAGACCAACTAGCGGGAGTTATGAGCAGTTCTTC.

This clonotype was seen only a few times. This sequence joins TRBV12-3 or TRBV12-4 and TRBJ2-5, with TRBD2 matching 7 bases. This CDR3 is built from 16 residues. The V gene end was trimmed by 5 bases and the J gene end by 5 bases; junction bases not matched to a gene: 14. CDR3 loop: CASSATGTIPGETQYF. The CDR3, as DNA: TGTGCCAGCAGTGCCACCGGGACTATCCCTGGGGAGACCCAGTACTTC.

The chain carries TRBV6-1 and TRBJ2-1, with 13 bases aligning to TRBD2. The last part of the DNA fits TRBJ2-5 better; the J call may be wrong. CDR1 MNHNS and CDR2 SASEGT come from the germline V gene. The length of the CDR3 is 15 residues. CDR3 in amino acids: CASKLAGGAMETQYF. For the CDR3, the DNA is TGTGCCAGCAAACTAGCGGGGGGGGCTATGGAGACCCAGTACTTC.

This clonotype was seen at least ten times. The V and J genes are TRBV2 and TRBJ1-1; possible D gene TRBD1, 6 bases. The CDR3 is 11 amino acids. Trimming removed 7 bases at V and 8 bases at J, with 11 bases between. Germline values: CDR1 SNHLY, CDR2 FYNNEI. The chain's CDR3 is CASILDREAFF. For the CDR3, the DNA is TGTGCCAGCATTTTAGACAGGGAAGCTTTCTTT.

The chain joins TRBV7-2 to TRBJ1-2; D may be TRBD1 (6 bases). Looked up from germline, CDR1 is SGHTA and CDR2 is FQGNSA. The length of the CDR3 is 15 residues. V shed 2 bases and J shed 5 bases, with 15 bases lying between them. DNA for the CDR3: TGTGCCAGCAGCTTATTCGGACAAGGGACATATGGCTACACCTTC. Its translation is CASSLFGQGTYGYTF.

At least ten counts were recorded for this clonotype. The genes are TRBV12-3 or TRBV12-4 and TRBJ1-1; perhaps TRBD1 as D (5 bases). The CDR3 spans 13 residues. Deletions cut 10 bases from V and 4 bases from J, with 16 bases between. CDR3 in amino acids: CATETDSATEAFF. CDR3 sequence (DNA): TGTGCCACCGAAACAGACAGCGCCACTGAAGCTTTCTTT.

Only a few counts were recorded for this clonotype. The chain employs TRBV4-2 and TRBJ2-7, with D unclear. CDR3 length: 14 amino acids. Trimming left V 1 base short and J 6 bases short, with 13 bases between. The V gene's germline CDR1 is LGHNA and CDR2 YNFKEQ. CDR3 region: CASSQVRAAFEQYF. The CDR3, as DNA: TGTGCCAGCAGCCAAGTCCGGGCAGCGTTCGAGCAGTACTTC.